Sequencing of this T cell receptor beta chain was carried out in a study of cytomegalovirus exposure and HLA in healthy donors. Germline CDR1 and CDR2: LNHDA and SQIVND (reference sequence). This CDR3 contains 15 residues. Trimming removed 5 bases from V and 2 bases from J, with 15 bases in between. The PCR ran on 60 Vbeta and 13 Jbeta primers. The method was immunoSEQ multiplex PCR; TCRdb's version includes in-frame clones alone and lacks a portion of them. The sample's table shows 100,000 to 150,000 clones. The specimen sequenced was PBMCs. This sequence joins TRBV19 and TRBJ1-2, with D possibly being TRBD1 (6 bases). The sequence was collected from a woman between 40 and 50 years old in good health and CMV-seropositive. This CDR3 is CASSEQGVENYGYTF. The CDR3 coding sequence is TGTGCCAGTAGTGAACAGGGAGTGGAGAACTATGGCTACACCTTC.